Below, 27 T cell receptor beta chains from the same sample are listed, as sequenced in a study of cytomegalovirus exposure and HLA in healthy donors. Amplification used 60 Vbeta primers and 13 Jbeta primers. Sequencing used immunoSEQ multiplex PCR; TCRdb keeps in-frame clones, though not all of them. The data show about 130,000 clones, approximately 80% seen once. Input material: PBMCs. The origin of the receptors is a man aged 25 to 40 in good health and CMV-seronegative.

With respect to this clone: One junction end disagrees with the germline gene, perhaps due to a read error. This rearrangement joins TRBV7-9 to TRBJ1-6; no firm D call. In germline, CDR1 is SEHNR, CDR2 FQNEAQ (reference sequence). The CDR3 is 13 amino acids. The CDR3 reads CSSSSSGISPLHF. The DNA for the CDR3 is TGTTCCAGCAGTTCCTCGGGGATTTCACCCCTCCACTTT. Full variable domain (outside the CDR3, taken from reference TRBV7-9 and TRBJ1-6): DTGVSQNPRHKITKRGQNVTFRCDPISEHNRLYWYRQTLGQGPEFLTYFQNEAQLEKSRLLSDRFSAERPKGSFSTLEIQRTEQGDSAMYLCSSSSSGISPLHFGNGTRLTVT.

This clone is a singleton in its sample. The gene calls are TRBV10-3 and TRBJ2-7; 10 bases are shared with TRBD2. CDR1 and CDR2 (germline): ENHRY, SYGVKD. V lost 3 bases, J lost 2 bases, and 4 bases stayed unmatched. The CDR3 is 15 amino acids. DNA of the CDR3: TGTGCCATCAGTGATACGCTAGCGGGAGCCTACGAGCAGTACTTC. Its protein product is CAISDTLAGAYEQYF.

This clone showed up just a few times. The chain couples TRBV28 to TRBJ2-1; TRBD2 agrees at 9 bases. CDR1 is MDHEN and CDR2 is SYDVKM in the germline V gene. The CDR3 is made up of 14 amino acids. V shed 5 bases and J 12 bases; nucleotides not matched to a gene: 11. Here the CDR3 DNA reads TGTGCCAGCAGTGGGGGCGGGAGGGCCGTCGGGCAGTTCTTC. It is translated as CASSGGGRAVGQFF.

Only a few counts were recorded for this clone. The chain has TRBV28 and TRBJ2-6, with 7 bases fitting TRBD1. Germline values: CDR1 MDHEN, CDR2 SYDVKM. CDR3 length: 19 amino acids. Trimming cost V 5 bases and J 0 bases; bases outside gene matches: 13. CDR3 amino acids: CASSPIRTGPTSGANVLTF. The CDR3, as DNA: TGTGCCAGCAGTCCGATCAGGACAGGCCCCACCTCTGGGGCCAACGTCCTGACTTTC.

J is TRBJ1-1 and V is TRBV19; 7 nucleotides align to TRBD1. The CDR3 loop spans 15 amino acids. Looked up from germline, CDR1 is LNHDA and CDR2 is SQIVND (reference sequence). Unmatched junction bases numbered 3, after V lost 1 base and J lost 1 base. CDR3 nucleotide sequence: TGTGCCAGTAGTATAGGGGGGACAGAGAACACTGAAGCTTTCTTT. Protein sequence: CASSIGGTENTEAFF.

The chain recombines TRBV5-6 with TRBJ2-7; TRBD1 aligns across 7 bases. The length of the CDR3 is 13 residues. The ends lost 1 base at V and 7 bases at J; junction bases unmatched: 5. Germline lookup yields CDR1 SGHDT and CDR2 YYEEEE. The CDR3 DNA follows: TGTGCCAGCAGCTTGACGACAGGGAGAGAGCAGTACTTC. Its protein is CASSLTTGREQYF.

V is TRBV6-5 and J is TRBJ1-1, with D possibly being TRBD1 (5 bases). The germline gives CDR1 MNHEY, CDR2 SVGAGI. The length of the CDR3 is 13 residues. Trimming left V 9 bases short and J 0 bases short, with 11 bases between. CDR3: CASRRGLNTEAFF. Written as DNA, the CDR3 is TGTGCCAGTCGCCGGGGGTTGAACACTGAAGCTTTCTTT.

The DNA of the CDR3 is TGTGCCAGCAGCCTCCGGACAGGGGGCCCGACTGGGGCCAACGTCCTGACTTTC. Translated, it gives CASSLRTGGPTGANVLTF. This rearrangement joins TRBV11-2 to TRBJ2-6; 11 nucleotides line up with TRBD1. This CDR3 comprises 18 residues. Trimming took 5 bases from V and 2 from J; bases not matched to a gene: 8. Germline V gives CDR1 SGHAT, CDR2 FQNNGV.

The rearrangement uses TRBV4-1 and TRBJ2-7; D is possibly TRBD2 (5 bases). Between the trimmed V and J ends, which lost 1 base and 6 bases, there was a span of 10 bases. Germline CDR1 is MGHRA and CDR2 is YSYEKL. CDR3 length equals 13 residues. The CDR3 loop reads CASSQVALAEQYF. The CDR3, as DNA: TGCGCCAGCAGCCAAGTGGCTCTAGCCGAGCAGTACTTC.

This chain links TRBV5-1 with TRBJ2-1; 8 nucleotides match TRBD2. The ends lost 4 bases at V and 0 bases at J; junction bases unmatched: 0. The CDR3 contains 14 residues. CDR1 is SGHRS, CDR2 YFSETQ, per germline. This CDR3 is CASSRGGSYNEQFF. DNA for the CDR3: TGCGCCAGCAGCCGGGGGGGCTCCTACAATGAGCAGTTCTTC.

The chain has TRBV2 and TRBJ2-7, with a possible D match to TRBD1 (6 bases). The germline V and J ends were trimmed by 9 bases and 5 bases, with 17 bases remaining between them. The CDR3 has 13 residues. Germline CDR1 reads SNHLY; CDR2 reads FYNNEI. CDR3 amino acids: CARLRGSRDEQYF. CDR3 nucleotide sequence: TGTGCCAGATTGAGGGGGAGTCGGGACGAGCAGTACTTC.

The chain is built from TRBV10-3 and TRBJ2-1; 8 bases are shared with TRBD2. The CDR3 contains 15 residues. Losses at the gene ends were 4 bases for V and 5 bases for J; bases not matched to a gene: 7. The germline gives CDR1 ENHRY, CDR2 SYGVKD. DNA for the CDR3: TGTGCCATCAGTGCGGCTAGCGGGCTAAACAATGAGCAGTTCTTC. It translates to CAISAASGLNNEQFF.

The J gene is TRBJ1-5, the V gene TRBV5-1, with 9 bases matching TRBD1. The CDR3 consists of 17 residues. V dropped 0 bases and J dropped 6; count of bases not matched to a gene: 10. Germline CDR1 is SGHRS and CDR2 is YFSETQ. In DNA form, the CDR3 reads TGCGCCAGCAGCTTGGGACCGGGACAGGGCAGGGGTCAGCCCCAGCATTTT. It specifies CASSLGPGQGRGQPQHF.

The rearrangement joins TRBV28 to TRBJ2-7, with a weak D call TRBD1 (6 bases). The CDR3 totals 15 residues. Germline V gene data show CDR1 as MDHEN and CDR2 as SYDVKM. The V and J ends lost 2 bases and 3 bases respectively, with 14 bases between them. The CDR3, as DNA: TGTGCCAGCAGTTTAGGGGGCCCAAGGGACTACGAGCAGTACTTC. It specifies CASSLGGPRDYEQYF.

This clone has only a few counts. The chain carries TRBV19 and TRBJ1-4; a weak D match, TRBD1 (6 bases). Between the trimmed V and J ends, which lost 9 bases and 0 bases, there was a span of 8 bases. This CDR3 is built from 13 residues. CDR1 LNHDA and CDR2 SQIVND come from the germline V gene (reference sequence). The CDR3 protein is CASRTATNEKLFF. CDR3 DNA sequence: TGTGCCAGCCGGACAGCAACTAATGAAAAACTGTTTTTT. Filled out from reference TRBV19 and TRBJ1-4, the complete variable domain reads DGGITQSPKYLFRKEGQNVTLSCEQNLNHDAMYWYRQDPGQGLRLIYYSQIVNDFQKGDIAEGYSVSREKKESFPLTVTSAQKNPTAFYLCASRTATNEKLFFGSGTQLSVL.

In its sample, this clone was seen once. CDR3 loop: CASSRQGFYGYTF. The CDR3 DNA reads as TGTGCCAGCAGCCGACAGGGATTCTATGGCTACACCTTC. The chain combines TRBV11-2 with TRBJ1-2; 7 nucleotides match TRBD1. Germline lookup yields CDR1 SGHAT and CDR2 FQNNGV. This CDR3 is built from 13 residues. With V trimmed by 5 bases and J by 4 bases, 4 bases remained unmatched.

This chain joins TRBV28 and TRBJ2-5; D perhaps matches TRBD1 (6 bases). Per germline, CDR1 MDHEN and CDR2 SYDVKM. The V end lost 10 bases, the J end lost 5 bases, and 11 bases lay between the germline ends. The CDR3 runs to 11 residues. The CDR3 DNA follows: TGTGCCACGAAGGGGGACGAGACCCAGTACTTC. Its translation is CATKGDETQYF.

V gene TRBV5-1 combines with J gene TRBJ2-1; 7 nucleotides align to TRBD2. The J segment lost 0 bases and the V segment lost 4 bases, leaving 7 bases of the junction unmatched. In germline, CDR1 is SGHRS, CDR2 YFSETQ. The CDR3 totals 16 residues. CDR3 loop: CASSPAGGSSYNEQFF. As DNA, the CDR3 is TGCGCCAGCAGCCCGGCGGGCGGGAGCTCCTACAATGAGCAGTTCTTC.

The rearrangement links TRBV9 to TRBJ2-3; perhaps TRBD1 as D (6 bases). The V end was cut by 0 bases, the J end by 2 bases, with 13 bases between. Germline lookup yields CDR1 SGDLS and CDR2 YYNGEE. This CDR3 is built from 16 residues. The CDR3: CASSVVGAGDTDTQYF. CDR3 DNA: TGTGCCAGCAGCGTAGTGGGGGCAGGGGACACAGATACGCAGTATTTT. The full variable domain, with the rest looked up from reference TRBV9 and TRBJ2-3, is DSGVTQTPKHLITATGQRVTLRCSPRSGDLSVYWYQQSLDQGLQFLIQYYNGEERAKGNILERFSAQQFPDLHSELNLSSLELGDSALYFCASSVVGAGDTDTQYFGPGTRLTVL.

The chain joins TRBV5-1 to TRBJ1-2, with TRBD1 as a possible D gene (5 bases). V was trimmed by 4 bases and J by 7 bases, leaving 11 bases between them. This CDR3 comprises 12 residues. The germline V gene encodes CDR1 SGHRS and CDR2 YFSETQ. The CDR3 region is CASSLGGGGYTF. DNA of the CDR3: TGCGCCAGCAGCCTCGGGGGGGGTGGCTACACCTTC.

The chain uses TRBV11-2 and TRBJ1-5, with 12 bases that match TRBD1. The germline V gene has CDR1 SGHAT and CDR2 FQNNGV. This CDR3 has 15 residues. The V and J ends lost 5 bases and 6 bases, in that order; junction bases with no gene match: 5. The CDR3 DNA reads TGTGCCAGCAGCATGGGACAGGGGGCAAGTCAGCCCCAGCATTTT. Translated, it gives CASSMGQGASQPQHF.

This chain joins TRBV4-3 and TRBJ2-7, with TRBD2 matching 10 bases. Per germline, CDR1 LGHNA and CDR2 YSLEER. The CDR3 extends over 15 amino acids. V lost 0 bases to trimming and J lost 7 bases; unmatched junction nucleotides: 6. The CDR3 protein is CASSQESGRVGEQYF. The CDR3, as DNA: TGCGCCAGCAGCCAAGAAAGCGGGAGGGTGGGGGAGCAGTACTTC.

This clone was picked up a small number of times. V and J are TRBV2 and TRBJ1-4; unclear D gene. The germline V gene has CDR1 SNHLY and CDR2 FYNNEI. There are 12 residues in the CDR3. V shed 4 bases and J shed 9 bases, with 9 bases lying between them. The DNA of the CDR3 is TGTGCCAGCAGTGTCATGACTCAAAAACTGTTTTTT. Residues: CASSVMTQKLFF.

This clone was detected only once. V and J are TRBV18 and TRBJ1-1; tentative D call: TRBD1 (6 bases). There are 14 residues in the CDR3. Trimming shortened V by 0 bases and J by 4 bases, and 9 bases separated the two germline ends. Germline V gene sequence: CDR1 KGHSH, CDR2 LQKENI. The CDR3 nucleotides are TGTGCCAGCTCACCACCGGTAGGGGGCACTGAAGCTTTCTTT. As protein: CASSPPVGGTEAFF.

For the CDR3, the DNA is TGTGCCAGCAGTTTAAAGCGGAGCACAGAGGACTATGGCTACACCTTC. Protein: CASSLKRSTEDYGYTF. The chain links TRBV28 to TRBJ1-2; D is unclear. The CDR3 spans 16 residues. Between the trimmed V and J ends, which lost 2 bases and 3 bases, there was a span of 16 bases. Germline V gene sequence: CDR1 MDHEN, CDR2 SYDVKM.

The chain has TRBV29-1 and TRBJ2-5; D is uncertain. V was trimmed by 7 bases and J by 2 bases, leaving 14 bases between them. The germline V gene encodes CDR1 SQVTM and CDR2 ANQGSEA. The CDR3 contains 13 residues. CDR3 in amino acids: CSGYPTTQETQYF. As DNA, the CDR3 is TGCAGCGGGTATCCGACAACACAAGAGACCCAGTACTTC.

As regards this clone: The same CDR3 is also encoded by other DNA sequences in this sample. The chain uses TRBV27 and TRBJ2-5; D is ambiguous. The CDR3 length is 13 residues. Germline V gene data show CDR1 as MNHEY and CDR2 as SMNVEV (reference sequence). V was trimmed by 3 bases and J by 5 bases, leaving 10 bases between them. CDR3 residues: CASSFRVRETQYF. The CDR3 DNA sequence: TGTGCCAGCAGTTTTAGAGTTCGGGAGACCCAGTACTTC.